The sequence of this T cell receptor (beta chain) was determined in a study of blood T cell repertoires in COVID-19. The wider study: Acute and convalescent COVID-19 samples came from the United States, Italy and Spain. Sources were T cells, B-cell-depleted T cells, or PBMCs; the material itself was cDNA or gDNA.

Germline-derived CDR1 and CDR2 are SGHNT and YYREEE (reference sequence). The length of the CDR3 is 16 residues. The junction had 10 bases not matched to a gene; V was cut back by 0 bases and J by 8 bases. In the original analysis: Reference gene primers were amplified, and this amplification served to estimate nucleated cell counts. Data came from immunoSEQ multiplex PCR; TCRdb stores just in-frame clones and leaves some out. V and J calls and clone size are those listed in that table; D and trimming were worked out from the DNA. The data show around 97,000 clones, just under 90% seen once. This TCR was recovered from a human donor in a cohort sampled during active COVID-19. Source material: peripheral blood. J is TRBJ2-7 and V is TRBV5-4, with 11 bases aligning to TRBD2. CDR3 coding DNA: TGTGCCAGCAGCTTGGCCTTGACTAGCGGGGCCCGTAAGCAGTACTTC. This translates into CASSLALTSGARKQYF.